This T cell receptor (beta chain) is from a study of T-cell memory formation after mild COVID-19. Study details: TCR clusters were largely donor specific. Whole-study results and caveats: Clones contracting day 15 to 85 were balanced CD4/CD8; later expanders leaned CD4+.

5'RACE, which relied on constant-segment primers, yielded TCR alpha and TCR beta cDNA libraries carrying sample barcodes and UMIs. TCRdb re-analysed the 5' RACE reads in MiXCR, keeping a single row per CDR3 protein. In the table there are about 270,000 distinct CDR3 sequences, around 16% of which are singletons. The CDR3 contains 17 residues. Trimming removed 5 bases from V and 1 base from J; junction bases left unmatched: 11. Germline lookup yields CDR1 MNHEY and CDR2 SMNVEV (reference sequence). Regarding this clonotype: Its antigen is as yet unknown.

The TCR originated in a man between 18 and 29 years old who had mild COVID-19 (a few samples of this study predate the infection). Cell type and time point are not known. Sequencing was done on a sample of PBMCs or a T cell subset sorted from them (not recorded which). The chain combines TRBV27 with TRBJ2-3; 8 nucleotides match TRBD2. For the CDR3, the DNA is TGTGCCAGCAGTCCGGGGGGAGTGCGGGGGGGCACAGATACGCAGTATTTT. Protein product: CASSPGGVRGGTDTQYF.